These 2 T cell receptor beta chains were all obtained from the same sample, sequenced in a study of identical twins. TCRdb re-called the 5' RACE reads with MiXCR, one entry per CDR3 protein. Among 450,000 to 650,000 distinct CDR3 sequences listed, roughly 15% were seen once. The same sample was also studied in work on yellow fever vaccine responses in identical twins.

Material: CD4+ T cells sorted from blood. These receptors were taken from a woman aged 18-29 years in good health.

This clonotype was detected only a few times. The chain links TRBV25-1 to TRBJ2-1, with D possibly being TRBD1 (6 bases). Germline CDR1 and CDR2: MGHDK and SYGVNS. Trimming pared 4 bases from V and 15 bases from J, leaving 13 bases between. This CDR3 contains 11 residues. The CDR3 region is CASSGGRGRFF. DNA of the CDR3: TGTGCCAGCAGTGGGGGCAGGGGTAGGTTCTTC. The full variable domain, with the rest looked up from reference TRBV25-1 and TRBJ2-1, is EADIYQTPRYLVIGTGKKITLECSQTMGHDKMYWYQQDPGMELHLIHYSYGVNSTEKGDLSSESTVSRIRTEHFPLTLESARPSHTSQYLCASSGGRGRFFGPGTRLTVL.

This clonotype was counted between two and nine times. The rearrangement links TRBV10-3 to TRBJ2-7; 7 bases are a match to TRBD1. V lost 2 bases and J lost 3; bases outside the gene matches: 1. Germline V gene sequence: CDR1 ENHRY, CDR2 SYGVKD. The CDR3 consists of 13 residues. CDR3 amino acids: CAISEDRDYEQYV. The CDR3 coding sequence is TGTGCCATCAGTGAGGACAGGGACTACGAGCAGTACGTC.